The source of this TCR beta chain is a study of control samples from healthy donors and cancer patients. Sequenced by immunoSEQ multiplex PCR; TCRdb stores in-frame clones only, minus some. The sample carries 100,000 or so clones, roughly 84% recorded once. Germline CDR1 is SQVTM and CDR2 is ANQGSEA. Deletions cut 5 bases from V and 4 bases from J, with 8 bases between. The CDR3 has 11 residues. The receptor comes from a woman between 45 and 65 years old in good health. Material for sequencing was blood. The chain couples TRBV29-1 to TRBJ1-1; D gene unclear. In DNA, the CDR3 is TGCAGCGTTTTTCCAGGCACTGAAGCTTTCTTT. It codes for CSVFPGTEAFF.